These T cell receptor beta chains were read from a single sample in a study of T cell responses to AZD1222 COVID-19 vaccine. Repertoires were generated with immunoSEQ multiplex PCR, while TCRdb's copy carries only in-frame clones and drops some. The sample holds fewer than 85,000 clones, roughly 87% seen once. Specimen: peripheral blood, collected 28 days after the second AZD1222 dose. The receptors were sampled from an adult who received the AZD1222 COVID-19 vaccine. Each CDR3 is given with its conserved first and last residue. The D gene is left open where the match is weak. Clone size is given for some rows only: seen once, a few or many times, or a class if the clone is expanded.

15	TRBV20-1	NA	NA	TRBJ1-1	CSASFMGQKNTEAFF	TGCAGTGCTAGTTTCATGGGGCAGAAGAACACTGAAGCTTTCTTT
15	TRBV19	TRBD2	few	TRBJ2-1	CASKPPGLPYNEQFF	TGTGCCAGTAAGCCCCCGGGACTACCATACAATGAGCAGTTCTTC
15	TRBV15	NA	NA	TRBJ1-3	CATSRAPRAGNTIYF	TGTGCCACCAGCAGAGCTCCCAGGGCTGGAAACACCATATATTTT
15	TRBV11-3	TRBD1	NA	TRBJ1-4	CASSMTGVTNEKLFF	TGTGCCAGCAGCATGACAGGGGTAACTAATGAAAAACTGTTTTTT
15	TRBV19	NA	NA	TRBJ2-2	CASTQGIVGTGELFF	TGTGCCAGTACCCAGGGGATCGTAGGCACCGGGGAGCTGTTTTTT
14	TRBV5-5	TRBD1	NA	TRBJ1-4	CASNGDRASEKLFF	TGTGCCAGCAACGGGGACAGGGCCAGTGAAAAACTGTTTTTT
13	TRBV28	NA	NA	TRBJ1-2	CASRRGSLYGYTF	TGTGCCAGCAGGCGTGGTTCCCTCTATGGCTACACCTTC
15	TRBV4-2	TRBD2	NA	TRBJ2-2	CASSHGEGGAGELFF	TGTGCCAGCAGCCACGGCGAGGGAGGGGCCGGGGAGCTGTTTTTT
17	TRBV9	NA	NA	TRBJ1-1	CASSVGGRGNPATEAFF	TGTGCCAGCAGCGTAGGAGGTAGGGGCAACCCCGCAACTGAAGCTTTCTTT
9	TRBV20-1	NA	once	TRBJ2-1	CSLLNEQFF	TGCAGTTTACTGAATGAGCAGTTCTTC
14	TRBV18	NA	NA	TRBJ1-2	CASSPIGPLGGYTF	TGTGCCAGCTCACCGATTGGGCCCCTCGGGGGCTACACCTTC
17	TRBV5-8	TRBD2	NA	TRBJ2-1	CASSLGSSGGRYNEQFF	TGTGCCAGCAGCTTGGGTTCGAGCGGGGGCCGTTACAATGAGCAGTTCTTC
16	TRBV9	TRBD1	NA	TRBJ1-1	CASSVRGDSVVDEAFF	TGTGCCAGCAGCGTTCGTGGGGACAGCGTAGTAGATGAAGCTTTCTTT
15	TRBV9	NA	NA	TRBJ1-1	CASSEGPGLNTEAFF	TGTGCCAGCAGCGAGGGGCCAGGACTGAACACTGAAGCTTTCTTT
15	TRBV10-3	NA	NA	TRBJ2-2	CAISEGGTNTGELFF	TGTGCCATCAGTGAAGGGGGTACGAACACCGGGGAGCTGTTTTTT
12	TRBV6-2/TRBV6-3	NA	NA	TRBJ2-7	CASSRIQGEQYF	TGTGCCAGCAGCCGGATTCAGGGCGAGCAGTACTTC
14	TRBV9	NA	NA	TRBJ2-2	CASSPHRSPGELFF	TGTGCCAGCAGCCCCCACAGGTCCCCCGGGGAGCTGTTTTTT
16	TRBV4-2	NA	few	TRBJ1-1	CASSRRLSDRATEAFF	TGTGCCAGCAGCCGCCGACTTTCTGACCGAGCGACTGAAGCTTTCTTT
13	TRBV25-1	TRBD1	few	TRBJ1-1	CASTSFRDSKAFF	TGTGCCAGCACCTCATTCCGGGACAGTAAAGCTTTCTTT
14	TRBV5-1	NA	NA	TRBJ2-7	CASSRGDADYEQYF	TGCGCCAGCAGCAGGGGAGATGCGGACTACGAGCAGTACTTC
14	TRBV5-4	NA	few	TRBJ1-6	CASRGGGRDSPLHF	TGTGCCAGCAGGGGCGGGGGCAGGGATTCACCCCTCCACTTT
12	TRBV7-2	NA	NA	TRBJ1-6	CASSTNNSPLHF	TGTGCCAGCAGCACCAATAATTCACCCCTCCACTTT